This TCR beta chain was retrieved from a study of Ad26.COV2.S vaccination and SARS-CoV-2 variants. Study at large: Ad26.COV2.S given intramuscularly, once or twice 56 days apart.

The CDR3 is 11 amino acids. V dropped 6 bases and J dropped 8 bases, with 10 bases sitting between them. In germline, CDR1 is SEHNR, CDR2 FQNEAQ (reference sequence). Method: immunoSEQ multiplex PCR; TCRdb's copy keeps in-frame clones and lacks some. The sample includes about 320,000 clones, approximately 86% of them seen just once. Treatment indicated: around 19 received Ad26.COV2.S at low or high dose, single or two shots; 5 received placebo; per-sample allocation not given. Sampling was performed 63 days after the first vaccine or placebo injection. Vaccination employed an Ad26 vector expressing the Wuhan-strain SARS-CoV-2 spike. This clone was counted only a few times.

The clonotype was recovered from a person between 18 and 65 years old who received the Ad26.COV2.S COVID-19 vaccine or a placebo. Specimen: peripheral blood, collected in a trial of Ad26.COV2.S vaccine versus placebo. The chain links TRBV7-9 to TRBJ1-1; D is unclear. CDR3 in amino acids: CASRPEIEAFF. Written as DNA, the CDR3 is TGTGCCAGCAGACCAGAGATCGAAGCTTTCTTT.